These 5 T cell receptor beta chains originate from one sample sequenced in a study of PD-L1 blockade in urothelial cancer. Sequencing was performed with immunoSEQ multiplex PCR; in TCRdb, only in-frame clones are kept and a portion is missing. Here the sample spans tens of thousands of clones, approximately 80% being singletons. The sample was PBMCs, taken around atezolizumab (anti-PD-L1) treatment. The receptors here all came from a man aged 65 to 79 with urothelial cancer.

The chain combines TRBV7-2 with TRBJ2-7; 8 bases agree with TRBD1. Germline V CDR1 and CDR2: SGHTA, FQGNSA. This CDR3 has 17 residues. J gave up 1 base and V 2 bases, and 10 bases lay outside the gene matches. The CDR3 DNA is TGTGCCAGCAGCTTACCCCCCGGGACAGGAGGATCCTACGAGCAGTACTTC. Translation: CASSLPPGTGGSYEQYF.

The CDR3 loop reads CAWSVDIDTQYF. CDR3 DNA sequence: TGTGCCTGGAGTGTAGACATCGATACGCAGTATTTT. The rearrangement joins TRBV30 to TRBJ2-3; D unclear. Germline CDR1 GTSNPN, CDR2 SVGIG (reference sequence). The length of the CDR3 is 12 residues. V was shortened by 0 bases and J by 6 bases, with 7 bases between the two germline ends.

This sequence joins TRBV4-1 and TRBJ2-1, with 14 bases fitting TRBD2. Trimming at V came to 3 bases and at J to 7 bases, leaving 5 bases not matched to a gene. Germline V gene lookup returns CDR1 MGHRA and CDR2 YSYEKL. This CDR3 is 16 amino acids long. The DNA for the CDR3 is TGCGCCAGCAGCCAGGGAAGACTAGCGGGAGGGAATGAGCAGTTCTTC. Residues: CASSQGRLAGGNEQFF.

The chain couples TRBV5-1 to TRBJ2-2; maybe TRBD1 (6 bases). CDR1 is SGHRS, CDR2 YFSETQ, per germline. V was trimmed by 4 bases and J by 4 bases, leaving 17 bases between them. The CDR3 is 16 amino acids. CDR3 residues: CASSRPDRQVTGELFF. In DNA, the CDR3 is TGCGCCAGCAGCAGACCGGACAGACAGGTCACCGGGGAGCTGTTTTTT.

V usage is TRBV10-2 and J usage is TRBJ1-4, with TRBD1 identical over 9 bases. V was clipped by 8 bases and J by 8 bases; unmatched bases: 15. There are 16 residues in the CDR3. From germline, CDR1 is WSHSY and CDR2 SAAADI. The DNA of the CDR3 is TGCGCCAGCCCTTCAGGGCGGACAGGGGAAGTAGAAAAACTGTTTTTT. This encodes CASPSGRTGEVEKLFF.